The TCR beta chain described here comes from a study of post-analysis software for immune sequencing data. Overall study context: Courses of disease covered relapsing-remitting, secondary progressive and progressive-relapsing multiple sclerosis.

Built from TCR beta cDNA, the libraries had unique molecular identifiers in them. Researchers reported roughly 0.5 million cDNA molecules coming from approximately 1 to 10 million T cells. One entry per CDR3 protein, called by TCRdb with MiXCR from the PCR reads. This sample yields 600,000 to 750,000 distinct CDR3 sequences, of which more than 50% are seen a single time; about 11% belongs to the top ten. Study results and caveats: Significantly lower normalized Chao1 diversity was found in patients with multiple sclerosis relative to controls. Patients carried five TRBV segments more frequently than controls did, and TRBV5-6, TRBV5-1 and TRBV20-1 were among them. Batch-matched samples strongly co-clustered by F measure.

This CDR3 spans 16 amino acids. CDR1 and CDR2 (germline): SGHRS, YFSETQ. V was shortened by 0 bases and J by 2 bases, with 12 bases between the two germline ends. Worth noting for this clonotype: Its target is unknown.

The genes are TRBV5-1 and TRBJ2-1, with D possibly being TRBD2 (5 bases). Material for sequencing was blood. The clonotype originates from a girl aged 2-10 years with multiple sclerosis. CDR3 DNA sequence: TGCGCCAGCAGCTTGGCGGGAACTAGGACCTACAATGAGCAGTTCTTC. It codes for CASSLAGTRTYNEQFF.